This T cell receptor (beta chain) stems from a study of cytomegalovirus exposure and HLA in healthy donors. On this clone itself: Its antigen is not identified.

The germline V gene has CDR1 MNHEY and CDR2 SMNVEV (reference sequence). V lost 5 bases and J 2 bases, leaving 12 bases between the germline ends. The CDR3 covers 14 residues. This PCR relied on a set of 60 Vbeta primers and 13 Jbeta primers. Profiled with immunoSEQ multiplex PCR; TCRdb holds only in-frame clones, not every one. The table has some 150,000 clones, roughly 85% seen once. Study-wide results and caveats: In a later analysis, compared with equally common non-associated chains, HLA-associated beta chains were more expanded. The listing of approximately 160 TCR beta chains classed them as cytomegalovirus-associated. Published work reported that the classifier diagnosed cytomegalovirus status with high specificity and sensitivity. A link between a missense DCLRE1C variant and TCR beta V- and J-gene trimming emerged from a later analysis.

The sequenced sample consisted of PBMCs. The origin of this receptor is a woman aged 25 to 45 in good health and CMV-seronegative. The rearrangement uses TRBV27 and TRBJ1-1; weak D call: TRBD1 (5 bases). For the CDR3, the DNA is TGTGCCAGCAGTCACCCTAGGGGCAACACTGAAGCTTTCTTT. Its translation is CASSHPRGNTEAFF.